This T cell receptor beta chain was profiled in a study of blood T cell repertoires in COVID-19. TCRdb's copy holds only in-frame clones and misses some; the assay was immunoSEQ multiplex PCR. The table records about 150,000 clones, 75% to 90% of them present only once. The CDR3 is 13 residues long. Germline CDR1 reads MNHEY; CDR2 reads SVGEGT. The V end lost 5 bases, the J end lost 5 bases, and 10 bases lay between the germline ends. This TCR was sampled from a middle-aged man with active COVID-19. The chain uses TRBV6-2 or TRBV6-3 and TRBJ2-1; D may be TRBD2 (6 bases). Sequencing was done on a sample of peripheral blood. CDR3 sequence reads: CASSLWGDNEQFF. Written as DNA, the CDR3 is TGTGCCAGCAGTCTGTGGGGGGACAATGAGCAGTTCTTC.